The following is a TCR beta chain sequence with its context. Antigen: not known. This sample is drawn from a study of cytomegalovirus exposure and HLA in healthy donors. Overall study findings and caveats: V- and J-gene trimming in TCR beta was tied to a missense DCLRE1C variant by an analysis performed later. For most subjects, TCR beta sequences were reported to predict HLA-A and HLA-B alleles with accuracy.

V gave up 5 bases and J gave up 2 bases, with 3 bases separating them. Per germline, CDR1 PRHDT and CDR2 FYEKMQ (reference sequence). This CDR3 spans 11 amino acids. Both 60 Vbeta primers and 13 Jbeta primers went into the PCR. Profiling relied on immunoSEQ multiplex PCR, and the TCRdb table lists in-frame clones only, not all of them. This table holds more than 150,000 clones, 75% to 90% found once. The receptor's source is a girl aged 10-17 years in good health and CMV-seropositive. The chain carries TRBV13 and TRBJ2-5; unclear D gene. The sample comprised PBMCs. The CDR3 DNA follows: TGTGCCAGCAGCATACAAGAGACCCAGTACTTC. Translated: CASSIQETQYF.